The 32 T cell receptor beta chains reported below all come from one sample, sequenced in a study of blood T cell repertoires in COVID-19. Assay: immunoSEQ multiplex PCR; the TCRdb copy retains only in-frame clones and omits some. This table holds 45,000 to 65,000 clones, about 86% found once. The material sequenced was peripheral blood. The source is a man older than 75 with active COVID-19.

The V gene is TRBV7-9, the J gene TRBJ2-1; 9 positions agree with TRBD2. Unmatched junction bases numbered 11, after V lost 1 base and J lost 1 base. Germline V gene data show CDR1 as SEHNR and CDR2 as FQNEAQ (reference sequence). This CDR3 contains 19 residues. The DNA for the CDR3 is TGTGCCAGCAGCTTAGAACGACTAGCGGCTTCAGGGTCCTACAATGAGCAGTTCTTC. It specifies CASSLERLAASGSYNEQFF.

The genes are TRBV4-1 and TRBJ1-2, with a possible D match to TRBD1 (6 bases). V was clipped by 8 bases and J by 5 bases, with 24 bases between them. CDR3 length: 16 residues. Germline CDR1 reads MGHRA; CDR2 reads YSYEKL. CDR3 nucleotide sequence: TGCGCCAGCTCACAGGGCCTACAAGGGGGATCTTATGGCTACACCTTC. Translated, it gives CASSQGLQGGSYGYTF.

The V call is TRBV7-3, the J call TRBJ2-1; TRBD2 matches 11 bases. CDR1 and CDR2 (germline): SGHTA, FQGTGA. V trimming: 6 bases; J trimming: 3 bases; junction bases outside the gene matches: 4. This CDR3 is 15 amino acids long. CDR3 sequence: CASSLAGGNYNEQFF. CDR3 nucleotide sequence: TGTGCCAGCAGTTTAGCGGGAGGGAACTACAATGAGCAGTTCTTC.

The chain employs TRBV6-5 and TRBJ1-5, with D uncertain. The V gene lost 5 bases and the J gene lost 4 bases, with 12 bases spanning the gap. Germline V CDR1 and CDR2: MNHEY, SVGAGI. The CDR3 is made up of 14 amino acids. CDR3 region: CASSPGSTNQPQHF. The CDR3 nucleotides are TGTGCCAGCAGTCCCGGGTCAACTAATCAGCCCCAGCATTTT.

CDR3 sequence reads: CASSLEGQGLETQYF. In nucleotides, the CDR3 is TGCGCCAGCAGCTTGGAAGGACAGGGATTGGAGACCCAGTACTTC. The genes are TRBV5-1 and TRBJ2-5, with 8 bases aligning to TRBD1. The CDR3 is 15 residues long. In germline, CDR1 is SGHRS, CDR2 YFSETQ. Losses at the gene ends were 0 bases for V and 5 bases for J; bases not matched to a gene: 6. Full variable domain (outside the CDR3, taken from reference TRBV5-1 and TRBJ2-5): KAGVTQTPRYLIKTRGQQVTLSCSPISGHRSVSWYQQTPGQGLQFLFEYFSETQRNKGNFPGRFSGRQFSNSRSEMNVSTLELGDSALYLCASSLEGQGLETQYFGPGTRLLVL.

The rearrangement uses TRBV19 and TRBJ2-2; a weak D match, TRBD1 (6 bases). The germline gives CDR1 LNHDA, CDR2 SQIVND (reference sequence). The CDR3 has 16 amino acids. The V and J ends lost 1 base and 1 base respectively, with 10 bases between them. CDR3 DNA sequence: TGTGCCAGTAGTATAGGAGAACAGGGGAACACCGGGGAGCTGTTTTTT. It specifies CASSIGEQGNTGELFF.

J is TRBJ2-7 and V is TRBV5-1, with a tentative D call TRBD2 (7 bases). CDR1 and CDR2 from the germline V gene are SGHRS and YFSETQ. Trimming shortened V by 4 bases and J by 9 bases, and 23 bases separated the two germline ends. The CDR3 loop spans 15 amino acids. The CDR3 loop reads CASSPSEGGLRGQYF. Here the CDR3 DNA reads TGCGCCAGCAGCCCATCGGAGGGGGGACTACGTGGGCAGTACTTC.

The rearrangement links TRBV9 to TRBJ1-4, with D hard to call. This CDR3 comprises 12 residues. Trimming cost V 5 bases and J 10 bases, with 12 bases left between them. Per the germline V gene, CDR1 is SGDLS and CDR2 is YYNGEE. The CDR3 protein is CASSRPEGKLFF. The CDR3 DNA reads TGTGCCAGCAGTCGCCCGGAGGGAAAACTGTTTTTT.

This clone came up a few times. V is TRBV9 and J is TRBJ2-1; D remains unclear. V gave up 0 bases and J gave up 6 bases, with 4 bases separating them. The CDR3 contains 12 residues. CDR1 is SGDLS and CDR2 is YYNGEE in the germline V gene. CDR3 DNA sequence: TGTGCCAGCAGCGTAGCTTCCAATGAGCAGTTCTTC. Its translation: CASSVASNEQFF.

The rearrangement links TRBV11-3 to TRBJ2-7, with D maybe TRBD2 (6 bases). The V gene's germline CDR1 is SGHNT and CDR2 YENEEA. The V and J ends lost 0 bases and 2 bases respectively, with 29 bases between them. The CDR3 length is 21 residues. The CDR3 DNA reads TGTGCCAGCAGCTTAGATCGAGGAGGGGATGATTGGGCGGGTCGAACCTACGAGCAGTACTTC. It encodes CASSLDRGGDDWAGRTYEQYF.

The V and J genes are TRBV5-1 and TRBJ2-7; D might be TRBD1 (6 bases). The germline gives CDR1 SGHRS, CDR2 YFSETQ. The length of the CDR3 is 13 residues. V shed 2 bases and J shed 4 bases, with 10 bases lying between them. CDR3 DNA sequence: TGCGCCAGCAGCTTCGGACAGACTTACGAGCAGTACTTC. Encoded protein: CASSFGQTYEQYF.

This chain links TRBV28 with TRBJ1-1; perhaps TRBD1 as D (5 bases). The CDR3 spans 14 residues. With 7 bases removed from V and 4 bases from J, the gap between germline ends came to 16 bases. Germline lookup yields CDR1 MDHEN and CDR2 SYDVKM. The chain's CDR3 is CASTLFRRGTEAFF. For the CDR3, the DNA is TGTGCCAGCACCCTATTTAGGAGGGGCACTGAAGCTTTCTTT.

The V call is TRBV5-1, the J call TRBJ2-1, with D tentatively TRBD1 (5 bases). The germline CDR1 and CDR2 sequences are SGHRS and YFSETQ. Trimming took off 4 bases at V and 2 bases at J, with 16 bases between the two ends. The CDR3 loop spans 16 amino acids. This CDR3 reads CASSPAQVEPYNEQFF. In DNA form, the CDR3 reads TGCGCCAGCAGCCCCGCACAGGTTGAACCCTACAATGAGCAGTTCTTC.

The chain is built from TRBV19 and TRBJ2-1; 8 bases agree with TRBD2. The V gene's germline CDR1 is LNHDA and CDR2 SQIVND (reference sequence). V lost 6 bases and J lost 7; bases outside the gene matches: 14. The CDR3 totals 16 residues. The CDR3 nucleotides read TGTGCCAGTAGCCGTCGGGGGGGGACTCGTCATAATGAGCAGTTCTTC. Encoded protein: CASSRRGGTRHNEQFF.

This clone has just one count. The chain uses TRBV15 and TRBJ2-1, with TRBD2 matching over 7 bases. CDR3 size: 16 residues. Germline loops: CDR1 LNHNV, CDR2 YYDKDF (reference sequence). V dropped 1 base and J dropped 5; count of bases not matched to a gene: 8. Here the CDR3 reads CATSRVRTSADNEQFF. In nucleotides, the CDR3 is TGTGCCACCAGCAGAGTGCGCACTAGCGCAGACAATGAGCAGTTCTTC.

The V and J genes are TRBV27 and TRBJ2-1; 11 bases agree with TRBD2. Germline V gene sequence: CDR1 MNHEY, CDR2 SMNVEV (reference sequence). The CDR3 loop spans 14 amino acids. The trim removed 8 bases at V and 4 bases at J, leaving 4 bases unmatched. The CDR3 reads CASGLAGIYNEQFF. The DNA of the CDR3 is TGTGCCAGCGGACTAGCGGGCATTTACAATGAGCAGTTCTTC.

The chain combines TRBV13 with TRBJ2-1; tentative D call: TRBD2 (5 bases). The CDR3 has 15 residues. The V gene lost 3 bases and the J gene lost 0 bases, with 9 bases spanning the gap. CDR1 and CDR2 from the germline V gene are PRHDT and FYEKMQ (reference sequence). The CDR3 sequence is CASSFVGSSYNEQFF. The CDR3 nucleotides are TGTGCCAGCAGCTTCGTGGGGAGCTCCTACAATGAGCAGTTCTTC.

The V call is TRBV27, the J call TRBJ1-6, with 8 nucleotides matching TRBD1. The V gene end was trimmed by 2 bases and the J gene end by 9 bases; junction bases not matched to a gene: 9. This CDR3 has 16 amino acids. Looked up from germline, CDR1 is MNHEY and CDR2 is SMNVEV (reference sequence). DNA for the CDR3: TGTGCCAGCAGTTTAGTAGGACAGGGTTTTGGTTCACCCCTCCACTTT. It is translated as CASSLVGQGFGSPLHF.

This chain joins TRBV18 and TRBJ1-1, with a tentative D call TRBD1 (6 bases). Per the germline V gene, CDR1 is KGHSH and CDR2 is LQKENI. This CDR3 spans 15 amino acids. V was shortened by 3 bases and J by 1 base, with 12 bases between the two germline ends. Here the CDR3 reads CASSPQPGQNTEAFF. The CDR3 DNA reads TGTGCCAGCTCACCTCAACCGGGACAGAACACTGAAGCTTTCTTT.

J is TRBJ2-4 and V is TRBV28; 7 bases map to TRBD1. The V gene end was trimmed by 2 bases and the J gene end by 1 base; junction bases not matched to a gene: 2. CDR1 and CDR2 (germline): MDHEN, SYDVKM. CDR3 length equals 15 residues. CDR3 protein: CASSLVGQAKNIQYF. The CDR3 DNA reads as TGTGCCAGCAGTTTAGTGGGACAGGCCAAAAACATTCAGTACTTC.

The chain links TRBV28 to TRBJ2-1, with a tentative D call TRBD1 (5 bases). The V and J ends lost 10 bases and 0 bases respectively, with 16 bases between them. Germline V gene lookup returns CDR1 MDHEN and CDR2 SYDVKM. This CDR3 is built from 15 residues. The CDR3 DNA reads TGTGCCATCCTGAGGACACCTCGCTCCTACAATGAGCAGTTCTTC. Protein product: CAILRTPRSYNEQFF.

The rearrangement joins TRBV6-5 to TRBJ1-1; D is uncertain. Germline V CDR1 and CDR2: MNHEY, SVGAGI. The CDR3 totals 16 residues. The germline V and J ends were trimmed by 0 bases and 4 bases, with 15 bases remaining between them. This CDR3 reads CASSYSGGLSGTEAFF. The CDR3 DNA is TGTGCCAGCAGTTACTCGGGCGGACTGAGTGGCACTGAAGCTTTCTTT.

This clone was recorded once. The J gene is TRBJ2-7, the V gene TRBV6-2 or TRBV6-3, with TRBD2 identical over 7 bases. The CDR3 is made up of 14 amino acids. V lost 6 bases, J lost 5 bases, and 10 bases stayed unmatched. CDR1 and CDR2 from the germline V gene are MNHEY and SVGEGT. The CDR3: CASSNSAGRNEQYF. Here the CDR3 DNA reads TGTGCCAGCAGCAACAGCGCCGGGAGGAACGAGCAGTACTTC.

The chain is built from TRBV7-2 and TRBJ1-1, with D hard to call. Germline CDR1 is SGHTA and CDR2 is FQGNSA. This CDR3 is 13 amino acids long. Deletions cut 1 base from V and 9 bases from J, with 12 bases between. The CDR3 loop is CASSLDGGRKAFF. The CDR3 nucleotides are TGTGCCAGCAGCTTAGACGGCGGGCGGAAAGCTTTCTTT.

The chain is built from TRBV10-3 and TRBJ2-7; 10 bases agree with TRBD2. The CDR3 extends over 16 amino acids. Per germline, CDR1 ENHRY and CDR2 SYGVKD. V lost 5 bases, J lost 0 bases, and 7 bases stayed unmatched. For the CDR3, the DNA is TGTGCCATCAGTAAGGCTAGCGGGGGTTACTCCTACGAGCAGTACTTC. Translating it yields CAISKASGGYSYEQYF.

In its sample, this clone was seen once. The chain recombines TRBV2 with TRBJ2-3; 10 nucleotides align to TRBD2. The germline gives CDR1 SNHLY, CDR2 FYNNEI. This CDR3 spans 15 amino acids. With V trimmed by 10 bases and J by 4 bases, 11 bases remained unmatched. CDR3 nucleotides: TGTGCCACCAAGAATTTAGCGGGAGGATCAGATACGCAGTATTTT. It is translated as CATKNLAGGSDTQYF.

The rearrangement uses TRBV11-3 and TRBJ2-5, with D maybe TRBD2 (5 bases). The CDR3 spans 14 residues. The germline V gene has CDR1 SGHNT and CDR2 YENEEA. The ends were cut back, 4 bases at V and 1 base at J, with 10 bases in the middle. Here the CDR3 reads CASSSRGTQETQYF. CDR3 coding DNA: TGTGCCAGCAGCTCTCGGGGAACCCAAGAGACCCAGTACTTC. Complete variable domain (other parts from reference TRBV11-3 and TRBJ2-5): EAGVVQSPRYKIIEKKQPVAFWCNPISGHNTLYWYLQNLGQGPELLIRYENEEAVDDSQLPKDRFSAERLKGVDSTLKIQPAELGDSAVYLCASSSRGTQETQYFGPGTRLLVL.

This clone has only a few counts. The V gene is TRBV4-3, the J gene TRBJ1-3; no clear D. Trimming took 0 bases from V and 0 from J, leaving 6 bases between them. Germline V gene lookup returns CDR1 LGHNA and CDR2 YSLEER. The CDR3 contains 15 residues. The CDR3 nucleotides read TGCGCCAGCAGCCAAGACCGGAGCTCTGGAAACACCATATATTTT. Protein sequence: CASSQDRSSGNTIYF.

This chain's CDR3 is CASSDRGANTGELFF. The CDR3 DNA follows: TGTGCCAGCAGTGACAGGGGAGCGAACACCGGGGAGCTGTTTTTT. This chain links TRBV28 with TRBJ2-2; 8 bases line up with TRBD1. Losses at the gene ends were 5 bases for V and 0 bases for J; bases not matched to a gene: 2. This CDR3 contains 15 residues. Germline CDR1 reads MDHEN; CDR2 reads SYDVKM.

CDR3 DNA sequence: TGTGCCACCAGTGTCGGGGGCACAGATACGCAGTATTTT. It codes for CATSVGGTDTQYF. The genes are TRBV24-1 and TRBJ2-3; possible D gene TRBD2, 5 bases. The CDR3 loop spans 13 amino acids. Germline V CDR1 and CDR2: KGHDR, SFDVKD. Between the trimmed V and J ends, which lost 5 bases and 1 base, there was a span of 6 bases.

The chain couples TRBV6-5 to TRBJ1-6; D remains unclear. This CDR3 region has 15 residues. Germline loops: CDR1 MNHEY, CDR2 SVGAGI. The V and J ends lost 2 bases and 5 bases respectively, with 10 bases between them. The CDR3 loop reads CASSYGQYNNSPLHF. The CDR3 coding sequence is TGTGCCAGCAGTTACGGCCAGTATAATAATTCACCCCTCCACTTT.

CDR3 DNA: TGTGCCAGCAGTGAGAGGCAGGGCAGGAGTCAGCCCCAGCATTTT. Translated: CASSERQGRSQPQHF. The V call is TRBV2, the J call TRBJ1-5, with D tentatively TRBD1 (5 bases). V lost 3 bases and J 6 bases, leaving 15 bases between the germline ends. This CDR3 is built from 15 residues. In germline, CDR1 is SNHLY, CDR2 FYNNEI.